The sequence of this T cell receptor (beta chain) was determined in a study of T cell changes during pregnancy in multiple sclerosis (dated by TCRdb to the late 2010s). The study in broad terms: Changes in the T cell repertoire over the course of pregnancy were examined in this study in women with multiple sclerosis.

Trimming removed 4 bases from V and 5 bases from J, leaving 13 bases between the germline ends. The CDR3 numbers 13 residues from cysteine through phenylalanine. Only the CDR3 portion is preserved as DNA: 39 bases, with reading frame beginning at the first base. CDR1 and CDR2, per the germline V gene, are SGHRS and YFSETQ. Library construction relied on the immunoSEQ multiplex PCR assay. Held by TCRdb, this immuneACCESS table contains in-frame sequences only and omits some clones. Under half of the omission traces to an unresolved V gene where checked; the cause of the rest is unknown. This sample has about 79,000 clones in its table, and 85% to 95% of those were observed once. Around 0.5% of the sample goes to the ten largest clones. Comment on this clone: This receptor's antigen is unknown. Nothing much larger sits one base from this clone, and base qualities are not available.

Sequencing was performed on CD4+ T cells from peripheral blood mononuclear cells, taken in the second trimester of pregnancy. This TCR came from a female donor with multiple sclerosis, enrolled in a pregnancy study. This chain is built from TRBV5-1 and TRBJ2-7, with a tentative D gene TRBD1 over 5 matching bases. The DNA sequence is as follows: TGCGCCAGCAGCCCAAACCCAGGGAACGAGCAGTACTTC. Translated, it gives CASSPNPGNEQYF.